Listed below are T cell receptor beta chains from one sample, sequenced in a study of identical twins. TCRdb re-called the 5' RACE reads with MiXCR, one entry per CDR3 protein. This sample has 510,000 or so distinct CDR3 sequences; around 15% occur once, and the top ten carry about 0.4%. The same data also contributed to another study, on yellow fever vaccine responses in identical twins.

The sample taken for sequencing was CD4+ T cells sorted from blood. Source of these receptors: a woman under 30 in good health. Each CDR3 is given with its conserved first and last residue. Each record gives: clone size, D gene, V gene, J gene, CDR3 DNA, CDR3 protein. A D gene is named only where the DNA matches it firmly. A row's size may be missing; if present it is once, few, many or a size class.

abundance: few; d_gene: NA; v_gene: TRBV29-1; j_gene: TRBJ2-2; CDR3nt: TGCAGCGCACTGGGGGCGGCAAGGGACACCGGGGAGCTGTTTTTT; CDR3aa: CSALGAARDTGELFF
abundance: few; d_gene: TRBD2; v_gene: TRBV11-2; j_gene: TRBJ2-1; CDR3nt: TGTGCCAGCAGCTTAGATCTGGTAGCGGGGGGCTACAATGAGCAGTTCTTC; CDR3aa: CASSLDLVAGGYNEQFF
abundance: NA; d_gene: TRBD1; v_gene: TRBV10-2; j_gene: TRBJ2-1; CDR3nt: TGCGCCAGCAGTCGACAGGGTCAGTACAATGAGCAGTTCTTC; CDR3aa: CASSRQGQYNEQFF
abundance: NA; d_gene: NA; v_gene: TRBV12-3/TRBV12-4; j_gene: TRBJ2-7; CDR3nt: TGTGCCAGCAGACTGGACGGATCCTACGAGCAGTACTTC; CDR3aa: CASRLDGSYEQYF
abundance: NA; d_gene: NA; v_gene: TRBV24-1; j_gene: TRBJ2-1; CDR3nt: TGTGCCACCATGTCGCCTCGTTCCTACAATGAGCAGTTCTTC; CDR3aa: CATMSPRSYNEQFF
abundance: NA; d_gene: TRBD1; v_gene: TRBV20-1; j_gene: TRBJ1-6; CDR3nt: TGCAGTGCTAGACACCCGGGACAGGGATCACCCCTCCACTTT; CDR3aa: CSARHPGQGSPLHF
abundance: few; d_gene: TRBD1; v_gene: TRBV4-2; j_gene: TRBJ1-3; CDR3nt: TGTGCCAGCAGCCGAATGGACAGGGACCTATTCTCTGGAAACACCATATATTTT; CDR3aa: CASSRMDRDLFSGNTIYF
abundance: few; d_gene: NA; v_gene: TRBV3-1; j_gene: TRBJ1-5; CDR3nt: TGTGCCAGCAGCCACGGGACGGAGAATCAGCCCCAGCATTTT; CDR3aa: CASSHGTENQPQHF
abundance: few; d_gene: TRBD2; v_gene: TRBV29-1; j_gene: TRBJ2-3; CDR3nt: TGCAGCGTTCATACGGGACTAGGGTCAGATACGCAGTATTTT; CDR3aa: CSVHTGLGSDTQYF
abundance: NA; d_gene: NA; v_gene: TRBV7-9; j_gene: TRBJ2-1; CDR3nt: TGTGCCAGCAGCTCCCGTGAGTCAACGACAGGCCCCCGGTTCTTC; CDR3aa: CASSSRESTTGPRFF
abundance: few; d_gene: NA; v_gene: TRBV3-1; j_gene: TRBJ2-7; CDR3nt: TGTGCCAGCAGCTCTACAGGTGGCTACGAGCAGTACTTC; CDR3aa: CASSSTGGYEQYF
abundance: NA; d_gene: NA; v_gene: TRBV7-6; j_gene: TRBJ1-4; CDR3nt: TGTGCCAGCAGCCCCGGTTTGGAAAAACTGTTTTTT; CDR3aa: CASSPGLEKLFF
abundance: many; d_gene: NA; v_gene: TRBV29-1; j_gene: TRBJ2-2; CDR3nt: TGCAGCGTCCCACAGGGTCTCACCACCGGGGAGCTGTTTTTT; CDR3aa: CSVPQGLTTGELFF
abundance: NA; d_gene: TRBD2; v_gene: TRBV12-3/TRBV12-4; j_gene: TRBJ2-2; CDR3nt: TGTGCCAGCAGGACTAGCGGGAGGGCAGCCGGGGAGCTGTTTTTT; CDR3aa: CASRTSGRAAGELFF
abundance: few; d_gene: NA; v_gene: TRBV6-1; j_gene: TRBJ1-1; CDR3nt: TGTGCCAGCAAACCGGGATTCTCGCACCTACCAGCCCTGAACACTGAAGCTTTCTTT; CDR3aa: CASKPGFSHLPALNTEAFF
abundance: few; d_gene: NA; v_gene: TRBV24-1; j_gene: TRBJ2-7; CDR3nt: TGTGCCACCAGTTCCGGCCCACCGCGCTACGAGCAGTACTTC; CDR3aa: CATSSGPPRYEQYF
abundance: few; d_gene: TRBD2; v_gene: TRBV11-3; j_gene: TRBJ2-3; CDR3nt: TGTGCCAGCAGCGTTCCGGGACTAACAGATACGCAGTATTTT; CDR3aa: CASSVPGLTDTQYF
abundance: few; d_gene: TRBD2; v_gene: TRBV7-9; j_gene: TRBJ2-3; CDR3nt: TGTGCCAGCAGCCTACTTTTAGGCACTAGGGAGGGTACGCAGTATTTT; CDR3aa: CASSLLLGTREGTQYF
abundance: few; d_gene: NA; v_gene: TRBV14; j_gene: TRBJ1-1; CDR3nt: TGTGCCAGCAGCCAAGATTTTAATATGAACACTGAAGCTTTCTTT; CDR3aa: CASSQDFNMNTEAFF
abundance: many; d_gene: NA; v_gene: TRBV5-1; j_gene: TRBJ1-1; CDR3nt: TGCGCCAGCAGCAGGGGGACGAACACTGAAGCTTTCTTT; CDR3aa: CASSRGTNTEAFF
abundance: many; d_gene: NA; v_gene: TRBV12-3/TRBV12-4; j_gene: TRBJ2-1; CDR3nt: TGTGCCAGCAGTACCTCCTACAATGAGCAGTTCTTC; CDR3aa: CASSTSYNEQFF
abundance: NA; d_gene: TRBD1; v_gene: TRBV5-1; j_gene: TRBJ2-5; CDR3nt: TGCGCCAGCAGCCTAGGGGACAGGGCAAGCCAAGAGACCCAGTACTTC; CDR3aa: CASSLGDRASQETQYF
abundance: few; d_gene: NA; v_gene: TRBV12-3/TRBV12-4; j_gene: TRBJ1-1; CDR3nt: TGTGCCAGCTCCCTACGGGGTGAAGCTTTCTTT; CDR3aa: CASSLRGEAFF
abundance: NA; d_gene: TRBD1; v_gene: TRBV18; j_gene: TRBJ2-4; CDR3nt: TGTGCCAGCTCACCAAAATCTCGGGACAGGGTCCTCTTTCAGGTCGGCGACATTCAGTACTTC; CDR3aa: CASSPKSRDRVLFQVGDIQYF
abundance: few; d_gene: NA; v_gene: TRBV5-1; j_gene: TRBJ2-2; CDR3nt: TGCGCCAGCAGCCCCGGCGGGTTCAACACCGGGGAGCTGTTTTTT; CDR3aa: CASSPGGFNTGELFF
abundance: many; d_gene: TRBD1; v_gene: TRBV6-1; j_gene: TRBJ2-7; CDR3nt: TGTGCCAGCAACGCCGGGACAGGGTATCACGAGCAGTACTTC; CDR3aa: CASNAGTGYHEQYF
abundance: NA; d_gene: TRBD2; v_gene: TRBV12-3/TRBV12-4; j_gene: TRBJ2-3; CDR3nt: TGTGCCAGCAGGGGACTAGCGGACTTCCCAACAGATACGCAGTATTTT; CDR3aa: CASRGLADFPTDTQYF
abundance: NA; d_gene: TRBD2; v_gene: TRBV2; j_gene: TRBJ2-5; CDR3nt: TGTGCCAGCAGGGATGCACCTGGGGGGGAAGAGACCCAGTACTTC; CDR3aa: CASRDAPGGEETQYF
abundance: NA; d_gene: TRBD1; v_gene: TRBV11-2; j_gene: TRBJ1-6; CDR3nt: TGTGCCAGCAGCTTTTTTGGGACAGGCGCGAGCTCCTATAATTCACCCCTCCACTTT; CDR3aa: CASSFFGTGASSYNSPLHF
abundance: many; d_gene: NA; v_gene: TRBV7-9; j_gene: TRBJ2-2; CDR3nt: TGTGCCAGCAGCTTAGTTTCGGGTACCGGGGAGCTGTTTTTT; CDR3aa: CASSLVSGTGELFF
abundance: few; d_gene: TRBD2; v_gene: TRBV12-3/TRBV12-4; j_gene: TRBJ2-7; CDR3nt: TGTGCCAGCACGAGCGGGGTACGCTACGAGCAGTACTTC; CDR3aa: CASTSGVRYEQYF
abundance: NA; d_gene: NA; v_gene: TRBV28; j_gene: TRBJ2-5; CDR3nt: TGTGCCAGCAGTAGGGGGAGGCAGACCCAGTACTTC; CDR3aa: CASSRGRQTQYF
abundance: many; d_gene: TRBD2; v_gene: TRBV12-3/TRBV12-4; j_gene: TRBJ2-1; CDR3nt: TGTGCCAGCAGACAAGGAGCGGGGCTGATCTACAATGAGCAGTTCTTC; CDR3aa: CASRQGAGLIYNEQFF
abundance: few; d_gene: TRBD1; v_gene: TRBV2; j_gene: TRBJ2-1; CDR3nt: TGTGCCAGCAGATATATACAGGGGAATGAGCAGTTCTTC; CDR3aa: CASRYIQGNEQFF
abundance: NA; d_gene: TRBD2; v_gene: TRBV7-9; j_gene: TRBJ2-3; CDR3nt: TGTGCCAGCAGCTTAGGCTCTAGCGGGGTCACAGATACGCAGTATTTT; CDR3aa: CASSLGSSGVTDTQYF
abundance: NA; d_gene: TRBD2; v_gene: TRBV5-1; j_gene: TRBJ2-1; CDR3nt: TGCGCCAGCAGCCCAGGACTAGCGGGGGGGCCAGCCAATGAGCAGTTCTTC; CDR3aa: CASSPGLAGGPANEQFF
abundance: few; d_gene: NA; v_gene: TRBV19; j_gene: TRBJ2-1; CDR3nt: TGTGCCAGTAGTCCTCCCGGTCGTGGGATCGATGAGCAGTTCTTC; CDR3aa: CASSPPGRGIDEQFF
abundance: NA; d_gene: NA; v_gene: TRBV6-5; j_gene: TRBJ1-1; CDR3nt: TGTGCCAGCAGTTACTCGATGGGACCTAATCAGAGGACCACTGAAGCTTTCTTT; CDR3aa: CASSYSMGPNQRTTEAFF
abundance: NA; d_gene: NA; v_gene: TRBV12-3/TRBV12-4; j_gene: TRBJ2-1; CDR3nt: TGTGCCAGCAGCCCTACAGGGTTTTCTGAGCAGTTCTTC; CDR3aa: CASSPTGFSEQFF
abundance: NA; d_gene: NA; v_gene: TRBV12-3/TRBV12-4; j_gene: TRBJ2-7; CDR3nt: TGTGCCAGCAGCTCCAGCGGGACAGTAAGGATCTACGAGCAGTACTTC; CDR3aa: CASSSSGTVRIYEQYF
abundance: NA; d_gene: NA; v_gene: TRBV7-9; j_gene: TRBJ1-1; CDR3nt: TGTGCCAGCAGCGCCAACGGGATGAACACTGAAGCTTTCTTT; CDR3aa: CASSANGMNTEAFF
abundance: NA; d_gene: NA; v_gene: TRBV28; j_gene: TRBJ2-3; CDR3nt: TGTGCCAGCCAATTATCCGGGACGGTCGGAGATACGCAGTATTTT; CDR3aa: CASQLSGTVGDTQYF
abundance: NA; d_gene: TRBD2; v_gene: TRBV4-1; j_gene: TRBJ2-7; CDR3nt: TGCGCCAGCAGCCCGGGACTAGCGGGGTTCTCCTACGAGCAGTACTTC; CDR3aa: CASSPGLAGFSYEQYF
abundance: NA; d_gene: NA; v_gene: TRBV5-5; j_gene: TRBJ2-5; CDR3nt: TGTGCCAGCAGCTGGGGAGCCCCTAACCAAGAGACCCAGTACTTC; CDR3aa: CASSWGAPNQETQYF
abundance: few; d_gene: NA; v_gene: TRBV18; j_gene: TRBJ2-1; CDR3nt: TGTGCCAGCTCACACGAAGGACAGGAGCAGTTCTTC; CDR3aa: CASSHEGQEQFF
abundance: few; d_gene: NA; v_gene: TRBV28; j_gene: TRBJ2-1; CDR3nt: TGTGCCAGCAGTTCCCCTTTTTATACAGGGATCAATGAGCAGTTCTTC; CDR3aa: CASSSPFYTGINEQFF
abundance: NA; d_gene: NA; v_gene: TRBV18; j_gene: TRBJ1-1; CDR3nt: TGTGCCAGCTCACCATTGGAGGGAATCACTGAAGCTTTCTTT; CDR3aa: CASSPLEGITEAFF
abundance: NA; d_gene: TRBD1; v_gene: TRBV20-1; j_gene: TRBJ2-3; CDR3nt: TGCAGTGCTACCGGGCAGGGGGCCCCAGATACGCAGTATTTT; CDR3aa: CSATGQGAPDTQYF
abundance: many; d_gene: TRBD2; v_gene: TRBV29-1; j_gene: TRBJ2-3; CDR3nt: TGCAGCGTTGAGGGACTAGCGGAGAGCCCGTTGGGGGATACGCAGTATTTT; CDR3aa: CSVEGLAESPLGDTQYF
abundance: NA; d_gene: TRBD2; v_gene: TRBV7-2; j_gene: TRBJ2-1; CDR3nt: TGTGCCAGCAGCTTAGCGGCTAGCGGGGGGGCCATTGGGACCCAGTTCTTC; CDR3aa: CASSLAASGGAIGTQFF
abundance: few; d_gene: NA; v_gene: TRBV4-1; j_gene: TRBJ1-2; CDR3nt: TGCGCCAGCAGCCAACCCGGACTGGCCTCTTATGGCTACACCTTC; CDR3aa: CASSQPGLASYGYTF
abundance: few; d_gene: TRBD2; v_gene: TRBV20-1; j_gene: TRBJ2-1; CDR3nt: TGCAGTGCTAGTAACAGCGGGGCCGCGGGGGAGCAGTTCTTC; CDR3aa: CSASNSGAAGEQFF
abundance: many; d_gene: NA; v_gene: TRBV10-3; j_gene: TRBJ2-5; CDR3nt: TGTGCCATCAGTGAGTCAGACAGTCAAGAGACCCAGTACTTC; CDR3aa: CAISESDSQETQYF
abundance: few; d_gene: NA; v_gene: TRBV5-1; j_gene: TRBJ2-1; CDR3nt: TGCGCCAGCAGCTTGATAAGCCAGACCCAATACAATGAGCAGTTCTTC; CDR3aa: CASSLISQTQYNEQFF
abundance: NA; d_gene: NA; v_gene: TRBV12-3/TRBV12-4; j_gene: TRBJ1-2; CDR3nt: TGTGCCAGCAACAACAGGGCCGACCGCGGGAGCTACACCTTC; CDR3aa: CASNNRADRGSYTF
abundance: NA; d_gene: NA; v_gene: TRBV4-2; j_gene: TRBJ2-1; CDR3nt: TGTGCCAGCAGCCAAGATCTAAGCCTTGGCCACAATGAGCAGTTCTTC; CDR3aa: CASSQDLSLGHNEQFF
abundance: NA; d_gene: NA; v_gene: TRBV4-2; j_gene: TRBJ2-5; CDR3nt: TGTGCCAGCAGCCGCACCGACTCGACTAGAGAGACCCAGTACTTC; CDR3aa: CASSRTDSTRETQYF
abundance: NA; d_gene: NA; v_gene: TRBV20-1; j_gene: TRBJ2-5; CDR3nt: TGCAGTGCTAGAGATCCGACTCATCAGGTGGAGACCCAGTACTTC; CDR3aa: CSARDPTHQVETQYF
abundance: many; d_gene: TRBD1; v_gene: TRBV24-1; j_gene: TRBJ2-1; CDR3nt: TGTGCCACCAGTGACTTCGGACAGGGGACCTACAATGAGCAGTTCTTC; CDR3aa: CATSDFGQGTYNEQFF